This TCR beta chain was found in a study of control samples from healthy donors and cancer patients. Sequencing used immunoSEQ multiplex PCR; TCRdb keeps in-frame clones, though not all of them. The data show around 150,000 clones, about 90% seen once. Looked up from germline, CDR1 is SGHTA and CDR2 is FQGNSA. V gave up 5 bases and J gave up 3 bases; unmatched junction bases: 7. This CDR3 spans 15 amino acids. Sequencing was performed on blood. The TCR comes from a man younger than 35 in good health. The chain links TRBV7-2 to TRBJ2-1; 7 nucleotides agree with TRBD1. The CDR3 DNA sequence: TGTGCCAGCAGCGTCAGACAGGGCGTCTACAATGAGCAGTTCTTC. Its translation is CASSVRQGVYNEQFF.